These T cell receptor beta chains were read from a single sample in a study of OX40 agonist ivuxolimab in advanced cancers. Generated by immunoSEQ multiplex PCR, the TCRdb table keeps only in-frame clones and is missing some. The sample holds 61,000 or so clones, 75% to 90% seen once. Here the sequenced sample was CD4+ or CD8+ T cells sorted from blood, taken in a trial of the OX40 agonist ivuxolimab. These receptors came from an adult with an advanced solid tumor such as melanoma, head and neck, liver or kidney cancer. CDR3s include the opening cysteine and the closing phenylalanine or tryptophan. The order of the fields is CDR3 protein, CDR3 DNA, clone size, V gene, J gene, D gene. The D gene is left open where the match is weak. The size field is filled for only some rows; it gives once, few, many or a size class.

CDR3 protein: CASGRGVETQYF
CDR3 DNA: TGTGCCAGCGGGAGGGGGGTAGAGACCCAGTACTTC
clone size: -
V gene: TRBV5-4
J gene: TRBJ2-5
D gene: -

CDR3 protein: CASSRERGNQPQHF
CDR3 DNA: TGCGCCAGCAGCCGAGAACGAGGCAATCAGCCCCAGCATTTT
clone size: -
V gene: TRBV4-1
J gene: TRBJ1-5
D gene: -

CDR3 protein: CASSQVGTGGEQYF
CDR3 DNA: TGCGCCAGCAGCCAAGTTGGGACAGGTGGCGAGCAGTACTTC
clone size: -
V gene: TRBV4-3
J gene: TRBJ2-7
D gene: TRBD1

CDR3 protein: CASSPLGQGREQYF
CDR3 DNA: TGTGCCAGCAGCCCCTTAGGACAGGGTCGCGAGCAGTACTTC
clone size: -
V gene: TRBV9
J gene: TRBJ2-7
D gene: TRBD1

CDR3 protein: CASSDSGVGTQYF
CDR3 DNA: TGTGCCAGCAGTGACAGCGGGGTGGGGACCCAGTACTTC
clone size: -
V gene: TRBV6-6
J gene: TRBJ2-5
D gene: TRBD2

CDR3 protein: CAISEWGSGQETQYF
CDR3 DNA: TGTGCCATCAGTGAGTGGGGGTCGGGCCAAGAGACCCAGTACTTC
clone size: -
V gene: TRBV10-3
J gene: TRBJ2-5
D gene: -

CDR3 protein: CASSITDYQETQYF
CDR3 DNA: TGTGCCAGTAGTATAACAGACTACCAAGAGACCCAGTACTTC
clone size: -
V gene: TRBV19
J gene: TRBJ2-5
D gene: -

CDR3 protein: CASSQVLDTQYF
CDR3 DNA: TGTGCCAGCAGCCAAGTTCTGGATACGCAGTATTTT
clone size: -
V gene: TRBV4-2
J gene: TRBJ2-3
D gene: -

CDR3 protein: CASSQSGGQLEGEQYF
CDR3 DNA: TGTGCCAGCAGCCAATCCGGCGGACAGTTAGAGGGCGAGCAGTACTTC
clone size: -
V gene: TRBV4-2
J gene: TRBJ2-7
D gene: -

CDR3 protein: CASSLNRSPAYEQYF
CDR3 DNA: TGTGCCAGCAGCCTGAACAGGTCCCCTGCCTACGAGCAGTACTTC
clone size: -
V gene: TRBV7-8
J gene: TRBJ2-7
D gene: -

CDR3 protein: CASSEDPRSTEAFF
CDR3 DNA: TGTGCCAGCAGTGAAGACCCCCGGAGCACTGAAGCTTTCTTT
clone size: few
V gene: TRBV6-1
J gene: TRBJ1-1
D gene: -

CDR3 protein: CASSSKAGQGKAGANVLTF
CDR3 DNA: TGTGCCAGCAGCTCCAAAGCGGGACAGGGAAAAGCTGGGGCCAACGTCCTGACTTTC
clone size: -
V gene: TRBV7-3
J gene: TRBJ2-6
D gene: TRBD1

CDR3 protein: CASSQRGGLDTQYF
CDR3 DNA: TGTGCCAGTAGCCAGCGGGGGGGCCTCGATACGCAGTATTTT
clone size: -
V gene: TRBV19
J gene: TRBJ2-3
D gene: TRBD2

CDR3 protein: CASSLAGGQGYEQYF
CDR3 DNA: TGTGCCAGCAGCTTAGCGGGGGGACAGGGATACGAGCAGTACTTC
clone size: -
V gene: TRBV7-6
J gene: TRBJ2-7
D gene: TRBD1

CDR3 protein: CASSHEGDYGYTF
CDR3 DNA: TGTGCCAGCAGTCATGAGGGAGACTATGGCTACACCTTC
clone size: -
V gene: TRBV6-6
J gene: TRBJ1-2
D gene: -

CDR3 protein: CASSLTRQGAAEQYF
CDR3 DNA: TGTGCCAGCTCCCTAACCCGACAGGGGGCCGCCGAGCAGTACTTC
clone size: -
V gene: TRBV6-6
J gene: TRBJ2-7
D gene: TRBD1

CDR3 protein: CASSPDRTSYEQYF
CDR3 DNA: TGTGCCAGCAGCCCGGACAGGACCTCCTACGAGCAGTACTTC
clone size: -
V gene: TRBV5-6
J gene: TRBJ2-7
D gene: TRBD1

CDR3 protein: CASTGTSFGTGELFF
CDR3 DNA: TGTGCCAGCACAGGGACTAGCTTTGGCACCGGGGAGCTGTTTTTT
clone size: -
V gene: TRBV27
J gene: TRBJ2-2
D gene: TRBD2

CDR3 protein: CASSSSGGVDTQYF
CDR3 DNA: TGTGCCAGCAGCTCTAGCGGGGGTGTCGATACGCAGTATTTT
clone size: -
V gene: TRBV7-9
J gene: TRBJ2-3
D gene: TRBD2

CDR3 protein: CASSLFPAGRYPEQFF
CDR3 DNA: TGTGCCAGCAGCTTATTTCCGGCGGGACGTTACCCTGAGCAGTTCTTC
clone size: -
V gene: TRBV7-6
J gene: TRBJ2-1
D gene: -

CDR3 protein: CAIRGTGVTYEQYF
CDR3 DNA: TGTGCCATCAGGGGGACAGGAGTAACCTACGAGCAGTACTTC
clone size: -
V gene: TRBV10-3
J gene: TRBJ2-7
D gene: TRBD1

CDR3 protein: CASSSQGLGGYTF
CDR3 DNA: TGTGCCAGCAGCTCCCAGGGGTTGGGTGGCTACACCTTC
clone size: once
V gene: TRBV7-9
J gene: TRBJ1-2
D gene: -

CDR3 protein: CASSLELLSRYEQYF
CDR3 DNA: TGTGCCAGCAGCTTAGAACTACTAAGCCGTTACGAGCAGTACTTC
clone size: -
V gene: TRBV7-2
J gene: TRBJ2-7
D gene: -

CDR3 protein: CASSLEARGAYEQYF
CDR3 DNA: TGTGCCAGCAGCTTGGAGGCTCGGGGGGCCTACGAGCAGTACTTC
clone size: many
V gene: TRBV5-4
J gene: TRBJ2-7
D gene: TRBD2

CDR3 protein: CASSRTGYNSPLHF
CDR3 DNA: TGTGCCAGCAGCCGGACAGGTTATAATTCACCCCTCCACTTT
clone size: -
V gene: TRBV6-1
J gene: TRBJ1-6
D gene: TRBD1

CDR3 protein: CASSLSGNEQFF
CDR3 DNA: TGTGCCAGCAGCCTAAGCGGGAATGAGCAGTTCTTC
clone size: -
V gene: TRBV11-2
J gene: TRBJ2-1
D gene: -

CDR3 protein: CASSPGGYSNQPQHF
CDR3 DNA: TGTGCCAGCAGCCCCGGGGGGTATAGCAATCAGCCCCAGCATTTT
clone size: -
V gene: TRBV7-2
J gene: TRBJ1-5
D gene: -

CDR3 protein: CAWSTDLGTGELFF
CDR3 DNA: TGTGCCTGGAGTACTGATCTGGGCACCGGGGAGCTGTTTTTT
clone size: -
V gene: TRBV30
J gene: TRBJ2-2
D gene: -

CDR3 protein: CASSPTRSSYEQYF
CDR3 DNA: TGTGCCAGCAGCCCTACAAGGAGCTCCTACGAGCAGTACTTC
clone size: once
V gene: TRBV7-2
J gene: TRBJ2-7
D gene: -

CDR3 protein: CASSFGGLSGELFF
CDR3 DNA: TGTGCTAGCAGCTTCGGGGGGCTCTCCGGGGAGCTGTTTTTT
clone size: -
V gene: TRBV7-7
J gene: TRBJ2-2
D gene: -

CDR3 protein: CASSLGESVRETQYF
CDR3 DNA: TGTGCCAGCAGCTTAGGAGAGTCGGTCAGGGAGACCCAGTACTTC
clone size: -
V gene: TRBV11-1
J gene: TRBJ2-5
D gene: -

CDR3 protein: CASSLDADSGAFF
CDR3 DNA: TGTGCCAGCAGCTTAGACGCGGATTCTGGAGCTTTCTTT
clone size: few
V gene: TRBV7-9
J gene: TRBJ1-1
D gene: -

CDR3 protein: CASSLALGTEPYEQYF
CDR3 DNA: TGTGCCAGCAGCTTAGCGCTCGGGACAGAACCCTACGAGCAGTACTTC
clone size: -
V gene: TRBV7-9
J gene: TRBJ2-7
D gene: TRBD1

CDR3 protein: CASSLGRNGTF
CDR3 DNA: TGTGCCAGCAGCTTAGGGAGGAATGGCACCTTC
clone size: few
V gene: TRBV7-8
J gene: TRBJ1-2
D gene: -

CDR3 protein: CASSIGTEPYGYTF
CDR3 DNA: TGTGCCAGCAGCATCGGGACAGAACCTTATGGCTACACCTTC
clone size: -
V gene: TRBV5-6
J gene: TRBJ1-2
D gene: TRBD1

CDR3 protein: CAWRTGLAGGQETQYF
CDR3 DNA: TGTGCCTGGAGGACGGGGCTAGCGGGGGGGCAAGAGACCCAGTACTTC
clone size: -
V gene: TRBV30
J gene: TRBJ2-5
D gene: TRBD2

CDR3 protein: CAWSRGKELFF
CDR3 DNA: TGTGCCTGGAGTAGGGGGAAGGAACTGTTTTTT
clone size: -
V gene: TRBV30
J gene: TRBJ1-4
D gene: -

CDR3 protein: CASSKTGSDTGELFF
CDR3 DNA: TGCGCCAGCAGTAAGACAGGGTCGGACACCGGGGAGCTGTTTTTT
clone size: -
V gene: TRBV5-1
J gene: TRBJ2-2
D gene: TRBD1

CDR3 protein: CASSQWSQQRANYGYTF
CDR3 DNA: TGCGCCAGCAGCCAATGGTCCCAACAGAGAGCTAACTATGGCTACACCTTC
clone size: -
V gene: TRBV4-1
J gene: TRBJ1-2
D gene: -

CDR3 protein: CASSIGGGSRSTQYF
CDR3 DNA: TGTGCCAGTAGTATAGGGGGCGGCTCCCGGTCGACCCAGTACTTC
clone size: -
V gene: TRBV19
J gene: TRBJ2-5
D gene: -

CDR3 protein: CASSPRDGAYNEQFF
CDR3 DNA: TGCGCCAGCAGCCCTAGGGACGGAGCCTACAATGAGCAGTTCTTC
clone size: -
V gene: TRBV5-1
J gene: TRBJ2-1
D gene: -

CDR3 protein: CASRNWRGGRETQYF
CDR3 DNA: TGTGCCAGTAGAAATTGGCGGGGGGGTCGCGAGACCCAGTACTTC
clone size: -
V gene: TRBV19
J gene: TRBJ2-5
D gene: TRBD2

CDR3 protein: CASSLFGAGSRNEQFF
CDR3 DNA: TGTGCCAGCTCCCTCTTTGGGGCAGGGTCTAGGAATGAGCAGTTCTTC
clone size: -
V gene: TRBV18
J gene: TRBJ2-1
D gene: -

CDR3 protein: CASSGRDKSYEQYF
CDR3 DNA: TGTGCCAGCAGCGGCCGGGACAAGTCCTACGAGCAGTACTTC
clone size: -
V gene: TRBV5-4
J gene: TRBJ2-7
D gene: -

CDR3 protein: CALGGDSSTDTQYF
CDR3 DNA: TGTGCCCTGGGGGGGGACAGTAGCACAGATACGCAGTATTTT
clone size: -
V gene: TRBV7-2
J gene: TRBJ2-3
D gene: -

CDR3 protein: CASSSTSLYF
CDR3 DNA: TGTGCCAGCAGCTCCACTTCTTTATATTTT
clone size: -
V gene: TRBV21-1
J gene: TRBJ1-3
D gene: -

CDR3 protein: CASSQVRGEGYGYTF
CDR3 DNA: TGTGCCAGCAGCCAAGTCCGGGGAGAGGGCTATGGCTACACCTTC
clone size: -
V gene: TRBV4-2
J gene: TRBJ1-2
D gene: -